Given below is one T cell receptor beta chain in context. The record originates from a study of shared clonotypes between healthy human individuals. About the research overall: Aged 18 to 49, the donors were a couple of women and a few men.

Germline V gives CDR1 SGHRS, CDR2 YFSETQ. The ends lost 3 bases at V and 8 bases at J; junction bases unmatched: 6. There are 13 residues in the CDR3. Per sorted-subset replicate PCR, input was roughly 220 ng DNA, representing roughly 29,000 T cell genomes. The data were produced by immunoSEQ multiplex PCR, yet TCRdb's version contains in-frame clones alone and is incomplete. Of millions of clones in the sample, more than 80% were seen once. This receptor was taken from a young man in good health. Some clones in this sample may be carry-over from other donors' samples. Sequencing used naive CD4+ T cells from PBMCs. Subset reported: CD45RA+ positively selected. The V and J genes are TRBV5-1 and TRBJ2-5; 8 bases match TRBD1. As DNA, the CDR3 is TGCGCCAGCAGCTCCCTACAGGGGGACACCCAGTACTTC. This gives the protein CASSSLQGDTQYF.